This TCR beta chain was recovered during a study of blood T cell repertoires in COVID-19. Overall study: Spain, Italy and the United States supplied samples that represented acute and convalescent COVID-19.

V shed 7 bases, J shed 2 bases, and the junction held 6 bases outside the gene matches. Germline CDR1 is LGHNT and CDR2 is FRNRAP. The CDR3 contains 15 residues. The table came from immunoSEQ multiplex PCR; TCRdb's copy has only in-frame clones and leaves some out. The table includes around 56,000 clones, over 70% detected once. The sample taken for sequencing was peripheral blood. This TCR derives from a woman aged 45-60 years with active or convalescent COVID-19. The chain uses TRBV12-5 and TRBJ1-5, with 9 bases lining up with TRBD1. CDR3 nucleotides: TGTGCTAGTGCTCTTGGGGACAGGGGCAATCAGCCCCAGCATTTT. Translated, it gives CASALGDRGNQPQHF.